The T cell receptor beta chain described here comes from a study of spatial heterogeneity in lung cancer (dated by TCRdb to about 2019). Study-wide context: Samples were obtained from fewer than 80 patients with early-stage, untreated non-small cell lung cancer from the lung TRACERx cohort. Follow-up PBMC samples were sequenced whenever available, with a median time to follow-up of approximately two years after resection. More beta-chain than alpha-chain transcripts were consistently detected, likely reflecting higher beta-chain transcript abundance. In the raw uncorrected reads, each unique combination of TCR and UMI appeared on average more than ten times. In non-small cell lung cancer, the study quantitatively compared TCR alpha and beta repertoires across several tumor regions, matched nontumor lung, and blood. Nonsynonymous mutation counts, determined by whole-exome sequencing of tumor tissue, were related to TCR repertoire features. At surgery, both alpha and beta chains were TCR-sequenced in 220 tumor regions, approximately 64 matched nontumor lung samples and just over 55 PBMC samples. Beyond this particular receptor, the publication reports: Ubiquitous expanded tumor TCRs were detected in blood more often at tumor resection than at routine follow-up. Only approximately 13 patients were included in comparisons of baseline and follow-up blood repertoires. Additional single-cell paired TCR alpha and beta sequencing was considered necessary to confirm, at a functional level, the hypothesis that regional TCRs recognize regional mutations.

The germline V gene (reference sequence) supplies CDR1 WNHNN and CDR2 SYGVQD. Germline trimming: 8 bases from V, 6 bases from J; junction bases outside gene matches: 3. From its cysteine to its phenylalanine, the CDR3 spans 13 amino acids. Only the CDR3 DNA is retained, 39 bases long and in frame from the first base. Worth noting for this clonotype: Its binding antigen is unknown. No much larger clonotype is one base removed from it; base qualities were not supplied.

The library relied on 5' RACE. Sequencing was carried out with a NextSeq 500. The TCR library protocol attached a unique molecular identifier to each TCR cDNA molecule to allow correction of PCR and sequencing errors. The authors' analysis ran thus. TCR identification, UMI-based error correction and CDR3 extraction were all carried out with Decombinator tools. Expanded TCRs were defined as those above a frequency of 2 per 1,000, corresponding to the top 1% of the tumor frequency distribution. Rényi diversity was computed with the R vegan package after subsampling each repertoire 100 times to 5,000 TCRs. CDR3 similarity networks were built from amino acid triplet string-kernel similarity, connecting CDR3s with pairwise similarity above 0.82. TCRdb's own reprocessing of the public reads used fastp at Q25 and MiXCR and kept productive beta chains. Each CDR3 protein gets just one entry, which takes the most common genes and DNA from the rows behind it. These V and J calls are TCRdb output, not the study's own analysis. The sample yields around 110,000 distinct CDR3 sequences; approximately 12% were counted once. Jointly, the top ten make up around 16% of the sample.

Explained via the paper, the time point label denotes: blood at routine non-recurrence follow-up after resection. For TCR sequencing, whole RNA was extracted from tumor and nontumor lung tissue, or from cryopreserved PBMC samples, and no cell sorting was done. A patient was chosen for TCR sequencing only when enough RNA was available from at least two tumor regions. The sample in question was PBMCs, obtained at follow-up. The clonotype comes from a male donor with early-stage non-small cell lung cancer. The rearrangement combines TRBV10-1 with TRBJ2-2; 10 bases in the middle match TRBD1. The DNA sequence reads TGCGCCAGCGGGGGACAGGGGCCCGGGGAGCTGTTTTTT. The resulting protein is CASGGQGPGELFF.